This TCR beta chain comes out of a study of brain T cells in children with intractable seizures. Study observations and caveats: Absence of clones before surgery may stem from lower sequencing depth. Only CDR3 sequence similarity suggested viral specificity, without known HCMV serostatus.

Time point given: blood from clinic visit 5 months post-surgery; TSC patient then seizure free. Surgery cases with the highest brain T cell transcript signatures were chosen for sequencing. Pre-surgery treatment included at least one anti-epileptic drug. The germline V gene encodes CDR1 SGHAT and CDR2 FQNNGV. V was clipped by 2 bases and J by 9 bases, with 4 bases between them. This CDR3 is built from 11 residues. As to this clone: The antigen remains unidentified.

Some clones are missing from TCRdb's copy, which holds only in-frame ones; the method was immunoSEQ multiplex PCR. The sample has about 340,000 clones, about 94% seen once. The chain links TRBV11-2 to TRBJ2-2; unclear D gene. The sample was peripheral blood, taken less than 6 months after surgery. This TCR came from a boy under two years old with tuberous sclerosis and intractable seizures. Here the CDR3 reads CASSLYRELFF. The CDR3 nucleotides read TGTGCCAGCAGCTTATATAGGGAGCTGTTTTTT.